Listed below are T cell receptor beta chains from one sample, sequenced in a study of graft-versus-host responses after intestinal transplantation. Profiling relied on immunoSEQ multiplex PCR, and the TCRdb table lists in-frame clones only, not all of them. The sample holds 70,000 to 95,000 clones, 85% to 90% seen once. These receptors are not linked to any known antigen. Sequences were derived from unstimulated CD4+ T cells sorted from spleen or lymph node cells, sampled before intestinal transplant. Receptors originate from a human donor who received an intestinal transplant. Both conserved end residues are part of each CDR3. A D gene is named only where the DNA matches it firmly. Size is omitted from some rows. Given values are once, few, many or a class for expanded clones.

D	size	V	J	CDR3	DNA
TRBD2	.	TRBV11-2	TRBJ2-1	CASSLRGGASGGSYNEQFF	TGTGCCAGCAGCTTACGAGGGGGGGCTAGCGGGGGCTCCTACAATGAGCAGTTCTTC
TRBD1	.	TRBV7-7	TRBJ2-5	CASSLEDREETQYF	TGTGCTAGCAGCTTAGAGGACAGGGAAGAGACCCAGTACTTC
TRBD2	.	TRBV18	TRBJ2-7	CASSRGGPAGVEQYF	TGTGCCAGCTCTCGGGGGGGGCCAGCAGGGGTCGAGCAGTACTTC
.	.	TRBV7-2	TRBJ2-2	CASSLGSGTGELFF	TGTGCCAGCAGCTTAGGTTCCGGGACCGGGGAGCTGTTTTTT
.	.	TRBV20-1	TRBJ2-5	CSARGQTQYF	TGCAGTGCCCGTGGCCAGACCCAGTACTTC
.	.	TRBV4-2	TRBJ2-5	CASSQARGETQYF	TGTGCCAGCAGCCAAGCCCGGGGAGAGACCCAGTACTTC
TRBD1	.	TRBV18	TRBJ2-7	CASSLSGTVSYEQYF	TGTGCCAGCTCATTATCCGGGACAGTATCCTACGAGCAGTACTTC
TRBD1	.	TRBV5-1	TRBJ2-1	CASSPNRGTGNEQFF	TGCGCCAGCAGCCCAAACAGGGGAACAGGCAATGAGCAGTTCTTC
TRBD1	.	TRBV15	TRBJ1-5	CATAGTASYSNQPQHF	TGTGCCACCGCCGGGACAGCATCATATAGCAATCAGCCCCAGCATTTT
TRBD2	once	TRBV5-1	TRBJ2-1	CASSTGGGPPRTNPYNEQFF	TGCGCCAGCAGCACCGGCGGGGGTCCACCCAGAACCAACCCCTACAATGAGCAGTTCTTC
.	.	TRBV15	TRBJ2-1	CATSRDTGPSSYNEQFF	TGTGCCACCAGCAGAGATACAGGGCCCAGCTCCTACAATGAGCAGTTCTTC
TRBD1	.	TRBV6-5	TRBJ1-2	CASSPRGLLGYTF	TGTGCCAGCAGTCCCAGGGGGCTACTTGGCTACACCTTC
TRBD1	.	TRBV5-3	TRBJ2-7	CARRLGQGWPQYF	TGTGCCAGAAGACTCGGACAGGGATGGCCCCAGTACTTC
TRBD2	once	TRBV19	TRBJ2-5	CAVSGVAGGAGTQYF	TGTGCCGTGTCTGGGGTAGCGGGGGGGGCCGGGACCCAGTACTTC
TRBD1	.	TRBV11-2	TRBJ1-2	CASSPTTGANYGYTF	TGTGCCAGCAGCCCCACCACAGGGGCTAACTATGGCTACACCTTC
.	few	TRBV6-1	TRBJ2-1	CASSTPTLQFF	TGTGCCAGCAGTACCCCCACATTGCAGTTCTTC
.	.	TRBV6-6	TRBJ1-5	CASSRTYSNQPQHF	TGTGCCAGCAGTCGGACATATAGCAATCAGCCCCAGCATTTT
.	.	TRBV5-1	TRBJ2-2	CASRLLATGTGELFF	TGCGCCAGCCGCCTACTAGCAACGGGCACCGGGGAGCTGTTTTTT
.	.	TRBV6-1	TRBJ1-3	CASRINSGNTIYF	TGTGCCAGCAGAATCAACTCTGGAAACACCATATATTTT
TRBD1	.	TRBV4-2	TRBJ1-1	CASSQGGQMNTEAFF	TGTGCCAGCAGCCAGGGGGGACAGATGAACACTGAAGCTTTCTTT
.	.	TRBV28	TRBJ2-5	CASSAIGETQYF	TGTGCCAGCAGCGCAATCGGGGAGACCCAGTACTTC
TRBD2	.	TRBV5-1	TRBJ2-7	CASAPWTSGGSYEQYF	TGCGCCAGCGCTCCCTGGACTAGCGGGGGCTCCTACGAGCAGTACTTC
TRBD1	.	TRBV6-6	TRBJ2-7	CASSYSRDRGHEQYF	TGTGCCAGCAGTTACTCCCGAGACAGGGGTCACGAGCAGTACTTC
.	.	TRBV6-1	TRBJ1-6	CASSSSYSGAPLHF	TGTGCCAGCAGTTCATCCTACTCAGGGGCACCCCTCCACTTT
.	.	TRBV25-1	TRBJ1-1	CASSEFSGGEAFF	TGTGCCAGCAGTGAATTTTCCGGGGGTGAAGCTTTCTTT
.	.	TRBV5-4	TRBJ2-3	CATMGATDTQYF	TGTGCCACAATGGGCGCCACAGATACGCAGTATTTT
.	.	TRBV7-9	TRBJ1-1	CASSSFSGDTEAFF	TGTGCCAGCAGCTCCTTTTCGGGGGATACTGAAGCTTTCTTT
TRBD2	.	TRBV9	TRBJ2-3	CASSVEAGGTTDTQYF	TGTGCCAGCAGCGTAGAGGCGGGGGGGACCACAGATACGCAGTATTTT
TRBD1	.	TRBV11-2	TRBJ1-2	CASSLPGQGGYGYTF	TGTGCCAGCAGCTTACCCGGACAGGGAGGCTATGGCTACACCTTC
TRBD2	.	TRBV2	TRBJ2-3	CASAWEGSDTQYF	TGTGCCAGCGCGTGGGAGGGCTCAGATACGCAGTATTTT
.	.	TRBV14	TRBJ1-1	CASRLNVGAEAFF	TGTGCCAGCAGACTAAATGTTGGCGCTGAAGCTTTCTTT
.	.	TRBV19	TRBJ1-2	CASSITETNYGYTF	TGTGCCAGTAGTATTACGGAGACTAACTATGGCTACACCTTC
.	.	TRBV4-1	TRBJ1-5	CASSQDSGGGNQPQHF	TGCGCCAGCAGCCAAGATAGCGGGGGAGGTAATCAGCCCCAGCATTTT
TRBD1	.	TRBV9	TRBJ1-1	CASSVGGQQDTEAFF	TGTGCCAGCAGCGTAGGGGGACAGCAGGACACTGAAGCTTTCTTT
.	once	TRBV7-2	TRBJ1-1	CASSFRGSGAFF	TGTGCCAGCAGCTTCAGGGGATCGGGAGCTTTCTTT
TRBD1	.	TRBV7-2	TRBJ1-3	CASSLGSGTGKVWNTIYF	TGTGCCAGCAGCTTAGGGTCCGGGACAGGGAAGGTTTGGAACACCATATATTTT
.	.	TRBV10-3	TRBJ1-2	CAITSNANYGYTF	TGTGCCATCACCAGTAATGCTAACTATGGCTACACCTTC
.	few	TRBV2	TRBJ2-7	CASRPDNYYEQYF	TGTGCCAGCCGGCCGGACAACTACTACGAGCAGTACTTC
TRBD2	.	TRBV6-1	TRBJ2-7	CASRPGRGGSYEQYF	TGTGCCAGCAGGCCGGGGCGGGGGGGCTCTTACGAGCAGTACTTC
.	.	TRBV11-2	TRBJ2-5	CASTSPELETQYF	TGTGCCAGCACCTCGCCCGAGTTGGAGACCCAGTACTTC
.	.	TRBV18	TRBJ1-4	CASSLGRAVTEKLFF	TGTGCCAGCTCCCTCGGGAGGGCGGTTACTGAAAAACTGTTTTTT
.	.	TRBV5-6	TRBJ1-3	CASSIPGGPGNTIYF	TGTGCCAGCAGCATCCCCGGGGGGCCTGGAAACACCATATATTTT
.	.	TRBV7-3	TRBJ2-7	CASSLMGAGGEQYF	TGTGCCAGCAGCTTAATGGGGGCCGGGGGGGAGCAGTACTTC
TRBD2	.	TRBV7-9	TRBJ2-3	CASSLSGLAGGSTDTQYF	TGTGCCAGCAGCTTATCGGGACTAGCGGGGGGGTCCACAGATACGCAGTATTTT
.	.	TRBV6-5	TRBJ1-1	CASSFRNTEAFF	TGTGCCAGCAGTTTTAGGAACACTGAAGCTTTCTTT
.	few	TRBV6-6	TRBJ1-1	CASSYSLGGDTEAFF	TGTGCCAGCAGTTACTCCCTAGGGGGGGACACTGAAGCTTTCTTT
TRBD1	.	TRBV11-2	TRBJ1-1	CASSSQGGTEAFF	TGTGCCAGCAGCTCCCAGGGGGGCACTGAAGCTTTCTTT
TRBD1	.	TRBV27	TRBJ2-4	CASRRQGANIQYF	TGTGCCAGCAGACGACAGGGGGCCAACATTCAGTACTTC
.	few	TRBV4-1	TRBJ1-2	CASSLRDTDYGYTF	TGCGCCAGCAGCCTCCGGGACACGGACTATGGCTACACCTTC
.	few	TRBV27	TRBJ1-1	CATRGGTNTEAFF	TGTGCCACCCGGGGGGGCACGAACACTGAAGCTTTCTTT
TRBD2	.	TRBV27	TRBJ2-1	CASSFAGGPGNEQFF	TGTGCCAGCAGTTTTGCGGGGGGGCCCGGGAATGAGCAGTTCTTC
.	.	TRBV15	TRBJ1-5	CATSRGQNNQPQHF	TGTGCCACCAGCAGGGGGCAGAACAATCAGCCCCAGCATTTT
TRBD1	.	TRBV7-7	TRBJ2-1	CASSFGQGNEQFF	TGTGCTAGCAGCTTCGGACAGGGCAATGAGCAGTTCTTC
.	.	TRBV6-5	TRBJ1-4	CASSPTVTNEKLFF	TGTGCCAGCAGCCCTACAGTAACTAATGAAAAACTGTTTTTT
TRBD2	.	TRBV7-6	TRBJ2-3	CASSLGGAGTSTDTQYF	TGTGCCAGCAGCTTAGGGGGAGCGGGGACGAGCACAGATACGCAGTATTTT